A selection of T cell receptor beta chains follows, all from one sample in a study of T cell responses to AZD1222 COVID-19 vaccine. Produced via immunoSEQ multiplex PCR; TCRdb's table is partial and in-frame only. The sample carries roughly 85,000 clones, roughly nine tenths recorded once. The specimen was peripheral blood, collected on day 0 of AZD1222 vaccination. These TCRs come from an adult in good health. Each CDR3 is given without its conserved first and last residue. Clone size, where shown, is once, few, many, or a class for clones that have expanded.

>TRBJ1-1|NA|12|TRBV10-3
AISGAVRDTEAF
>TRBJ1-3|NA|13|TRBV9
ASSPRTGSGNTIY
>TRBJ1-5|NA|10|TRBV15
ATSRVGQPQH
>TRBJ1-5|NA|12|TRBV18
ASSPYPPGGPQH
>TRBJ2-2|NA|13|TRBV24-1
ATGGQDRGAGELF
>TRBJ1-4|NA|13|TRBV15
ATSRDKGFNEKLF
>TRBJ2-6|few|14|TRBV27
ASSLSSKSGANVLT
>TRBJ2-7|NA|12|TRBV3-1/TRBV3-2
ASSQRDRGHVQY
>TRBJ2-3|NA|14|TRBV4-2
ASSQEYGRPSDTQY
>TRBJ2-1|NA|13|TRBV18
ASSPPGLSANEQF
>TRBJ1-2|NA|12|TRBV19
ASSIDPANYGYT
>TRBJ2-7|NA|13|TRBV6-1
ASSEEGSGPYEQY
>TRBJ2-3|NA|14|TRBV7-2
ASSLLGQGSTDTQY
>TRBJ2-7|NA|14|TRBV10-3
AISEKGSGTSYEQY
>TRBJ2-1|NA|15|TRBV6-6
ASSPRTSGGPYNEQF
>TRBJ2-1|NA|11|TRBV29-1
SVGWNSYNEQF
>TRBJ1-2|NA|12|TRBV5-1
ASSFDRQAYGYT
>TRBJ1-4|NA|11|TRBV5-8
ASSLQANEKLF
>TRBJ1-4|few|10|TRBV18
ASSQLGQKLF